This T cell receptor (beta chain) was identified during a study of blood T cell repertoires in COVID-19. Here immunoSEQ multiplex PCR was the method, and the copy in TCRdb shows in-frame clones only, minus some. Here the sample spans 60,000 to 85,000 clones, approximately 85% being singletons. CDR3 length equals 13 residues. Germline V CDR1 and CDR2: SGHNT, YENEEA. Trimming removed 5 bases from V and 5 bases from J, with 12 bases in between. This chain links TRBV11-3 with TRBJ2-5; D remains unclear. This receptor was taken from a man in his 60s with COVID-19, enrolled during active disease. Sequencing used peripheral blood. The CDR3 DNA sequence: TGTGCCAGCAGCCCCAGGCCTGGGGAGACCCAGTACTTC. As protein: CASSPRPGETQYF.